The 19 T cell receptor beta chains in this list originate from one sample, sequenced in a study of control samples from healthy donors and cancer patients (TCRdb year 2020). Libraries came from the immunoSEQ multiplex PCR assay. The immuneACCESS repertoire file appears here via TCRdb, limited to in-frame rearrangements. These files lack a portion of the clones; in checked studies, under half of the deficit traces to unresolved V genes, and the cause of the others is not known. The sample table includes approximately 190,000 clones. 2% to 2.5% of the sample comes from the top ten. Sample: blood. All receptors come from a woman between 25 and 40 years old in good health.

The chain recombines TRBV6-6 with TRBJ1-4; TRBD1 agrees at 11 bases. The V gene end was trimmed by 6 bases and the J gene end by 7 bases; junction bases not matched to a gene: 7. This CDR3 spans 15 amino acids. Per germline, CDR1 MNHNY and CDR2 SVGAGI (reference sequence). The CDR3 loop is CASSHRDRGSEKLFF. In DNA, the CDR3 is TGTGCCAGCAGCCACCGGGACAGGGGGAGTGAAAAACTGTTTTTT.

The chain links TRBV18 to TRBJ2-7; D is ambiguous. V dropped 3 bases and J dropped 2 bases, with 11 bases sitting between them. Germline CDR1 and CDR2: KGHSH and LQKENI. The CDR3 has 14 residues. DNA for the CDR3: TGTGCCAGCTCACCGGCCAGTACGCCCTACGAGCAGTACTTC. Translated: CASSPASTPYEQYF.

This rearrangement joins TRBV4-2 to TRBJ2-5, with 10 nucleotides matching TRBD1. Germline values: CDR1 LGHNA, CDR2 YNFKEQ. The CDR3 loop spans 16 amino acids. V gave up 2 bases and J gave up 5 bases; unmatched junction bases: 8. The chain's CDR3 is CASSQTSDRGGETQYF. CDR3 nucleotide sequence: TGTGCCAGCAGCCAAACCTCGGACAGGGGGGGGGAGACCCAGTACTTC.

The chain links TRBV5-8 to TRBJ2-1, with D maybe TRBD1 (6 bases). This CDR3 is 15 amino acids long. V shed 1 base and J shed 0 bases, with 8 bases lying between them. Germline loops: CDR1 SGHTS, CDR2 YDEGEE. CDR3 sequence reads: CASSLRGSSYNEQFF. In nucleotides, the CDR3 is TGTGCCAGCAGCTTGAGGGGGAGCTCCTACAATGAGCAGTTCTTC.

The chain links TRBV27 to TRBJ1-1; D is undetermined. Trimming removed 5 bases at V and 5 bases at J, with 12 bases between. CDR1 is MNHEY, CDR2 SMNVEV, per germline (reference sequence). CDR3 length: 13 residues. The DNA for the CDR3 is TGTGCCAGCAGTCCTTTACAGATAACTGAAGCTTTCTTT. It encodes CASSPLQITEAFF.

The V call is TRBV3-1 (or the pseudogene TRBV3-2), the J call TRBJ1-1; D possibly corresponds to TRBD1 (5 bases). CDR3 size: 15 residues. V lost 4 bases, J lost 0 bases, and 12 bases lay in between. CDR1 LGHDT and CDR2 YNNKEL come from the germline V gene (reference sequence). The CDR3 DNA sequence: TGTGCCAGCAGCCCGAGCAGGGTCATGAACACTGAAGCTTTCTTT. It codes for CASSPSRVMNTEAFF.

The chain joins TRBV7-9 to TRBJ2-7; no definite D call. V dropped 1 base and J dropped 2 bases, with 12 bases sitting between them. CDR3 length: 15 residues. Per germline, CDR1 SEHNR and CDR2 FQNEAQ (reference sequence). CDR3 protein: CASSLGAQWTYEQYF. The CDR3 bases are TGTGCCAGCAGCTTAGGAGCCCAATGGACCTACGAGCAGTACTTC. Full variable domain (remainder filled in from reference TRBV7-9 and TRBJ2-7): DTGVSQNPRHKITKRGQNVTFRCDPISEHNRLYWYRQTLGQGPEFLTYFQNEAQLEKSRLLSDRFSAERPKGSFSTLEIQRTEQGDSAMYLCASSLGAQWTYEQYFGPGTRLTVT.

The chain has TRBV7-8 and TRBJ2-1; no reliable D call. This CDR3 contains 16 residues. The V gene lost 4 bases and the J gene lost 12 bases, with 25 bases spanning the gap. Per the germline V gene, CDR1 is SGHVS and CDR2 is FQNEAQ. The CDR3 nucleotides read TGTGCCAGCAGCTCTCCCTATCGTGGATTGACGAGTGGGCAGTTCTTC. Translation gives CASSSPYRGLTSGQFF.

V usage is TRBV24-1 and J usage is TRBJ1-5; no clear D gene. Germline CDR1 KGHDR, CDR2 SFDVKD. The V and J ends lost 10 bases and 6 bases respectively, with 15 bases between them. The CDR3 has 13 residues. The CDR3, as DNA: TGTGCCACAAGCGGTGGGAATGGTCAGCCCCAGCATTTT. It encodes CATSGGNGQPQHF.

The chain uses TRBV7-2 and TRBJ1-2; D may be TRBD1 (5 bases). V was pared by 1 base and J by 0 bases, with 15 bases between. CDR3 length equals 17 residues. CDR1 SGHTA and CDR2 FQGNSA come from the germline V gene. CDR3 sequence reads: CASSLEGLHLANYGYTF. The CDR3 DNA reads TGTGCCAGCAGCTTAGAGGGACTACACCTTGCTAACTATGGCTACACCTTC.

The rearrangement joins TRBV7-9 to TRBJ2-5, with 10 bases identical to TRBD1. This CDR3 has 16 residues. Germline CDR1 reads SEHNR; CDR2 reads FQNEAQ (reference sequence). V lost 2 bases to trimming and J lost 5 bases; unmatched junction nucleotides: 8. CDR3 sequence (DNA): TGTGCCAGCAGCTTACCGGGACAGGGGATTTCGGAGACCCAGTACTTC. It is translated as CASSLPGQGISETQYF.

This chain uses TRBV13 with TRBJ1-2, with 7 bases matching TRBD1. Per germline, CDR1 PRHDT and CDR2 FYEKMQ (reference sequence). There are 14 residues in the CDR3. J was trimmed by 3 bases and V by 0 bases; bases with no gene match: 1. The CDR3 DNA follows: TGTGCCAGCAGCTTAGGGACAGGGTACTATGGCTACACCTTC. Its protein product is CASSLGTGYYGYTF.

The chain carries TRBV13 and TRBJ2-1, with 14 bases matching TRBD2. Germline values: CDR1 PRHDT, CDR2 FYEKMQ (reference sequence). The CDR3 totals 15 residues. J gave up 10 bases and V 5 bases, and 7 bases lay outside the gene matches. CDR3 DNA: TGTGCCAGCAGCACGGGGACTAGCGGGGGTTACGAGCAGTTCTTC. Amino acids: CASSTGTSGGYEQFF.

The CDR3: CASSLSVSGADTQYF. The CDR3 DNA reads as TGTGCCAGCAGCTTAAGCGTTAGCGGGGCAGATACGCAGTATTTT. This sequence joins TRBV7-2 and TRBJ2-3; 8 bases fit TRBD2. The J segment lost 4 bases and the V segment lost 2 bases, leaving 5 bases of the junction unmatched. Germline CDR1 and CDR2: SGHTA and FQGNSA. The CDR3 length is 15 residues.

The genes are TRBV28 and TRBJ1-1; D call uncertain. The V end was cut by 0 bases, the J end by 1 base, with 3 bases between. This CDR3 is 13 amino acids long. CDR1 and CDR2 from the germline V gene are MDHEN and SYDVKM. Written as DNA, the CDR3 is TGTGCCAGCAGTTTATGGGGGAACACTGAAGCTTTCTTT. Translated: CASSLWGNTEAFF.

CDR3 residues: CASSYAGGLNTEAFF. The CDR3 DNA reads as TGTGCCAGCAGTTACGCAGGGGGGTTGAACACTGAAGCTTTCTTT. The chain carries TRBV6-5 and TRBJ1-1; 7 bases map to TRBD1. The J segment lost 0 bases and the V segment lost 2 bases, leaving 3 bases of the junction unmatched. CDR1 is MNHEY and CDR2 is SVGAGI in the germline V gene. The CDR3 runs to 15 residues.

The gene calls are TRBV7-2 and TRBJ2-5; unclear D gene. The CDR3 totals 15 residues. Trimming removed 1 base from V and 1 base from J, with 10 bases in between. Germline V gene sequence: CDR1 SGHTA, CDR2 FQGNSA. The CDR3 sequence: CASSLGRRSQETQYF. For the CDR3, the DNA is TGTGCCAGCAGCTTAGGTCGCAGGAGCCAAGAGACCCAGTACTTC.

The chain is built from TRBV2 and TRBJ1-6; 9 bases fit TRBD1. Looked up from germline, CDR1 is SNHLY and CDR2 is FYNNEI. Trimming removed 6 bases from V and 1 base from J; junction bases left unmatched: 1. This CDR3 has 15 residues. CDR3 sequence: CASRGQGSYNSPLHF. In DNA form, the CDR3 reads TGTGCCAGCAGGGGACAGGGTTCCTATAATTCACCCCTCCACTTT.

The chain joins TRBV15 to TRBJ1-6; no firm D call. V lost 3 bases to trimming and J lost 11 bases, with 17 bases between them. In germline, CDR1 is LNHNV, CDR2 YYDKDF (reference sequence). CDR3 size: 15 residues. The DNA for the CDR3 is TGTGCCACCAGCAGGACGTCAGTAGTAGCGGCACCCCTCCACTTT. Encoded protein: CATSRTSVVAAPLHF.